This is a list of T cell receptor beta chains from one sample in a study of cytomegalovirus exposure and HLA in healthy donors. Produced via immunoSEQ multiplex PCR; TCRdb's table is partial and in-frame only. The data hold fewer than 150,000 clones, with 80% observed a single time. The sequenced material came from PBMCs. These receptor sequences come from a man aged 35-49 years in good health and CMV-seronegative. The CDR3 runs from the conserved cysteine through the conserved F or W. A D gene is named only where the DNA matches it firmly. Where a row states a size, it is once, few, many or the class of an expanded clone; other rows omit it.

clone_size	d_call	v_call	j_call	cdr3_aa	cdr3_nt
once	NA	TRBV30	TRBJ2-7	CAWSAGAYEQYF	TGTGCCTGGAGTGCGGGGGCCTACGAGCAGTACTTC
NA	NA	TRBV7-3	TRBJ1-5	CASSLRNREAWPQHF	TGTGCCAGCAGCTTACGAAACAGGGAAGCATGGCCCCAGCATTTT
few	NA	TRBV28	TRBJ1-1	CASTLGAGGNTEAFF	TGTGCCAGCACTCTCGGGGCCGGGGGGAACACTGAAGCTTTCTTT
NA	TRBD2	TRBV5-1	TRBJ2-3	CASSLSGTSSDTQYF	TGCGCCAGCAGCTTGTCCGGGACTAGCAGTGATACGCAGTATTTT
NA	NA	TRBV7-9	TRBJ2-7	CATSWGGPGEQYF	TGTGCCACTAGCTGGGGGGGGCCGGGTGAGCAGTACTTC
NA	TRBD1	TRBV2	TRBJ2-5	CASSLGTAGETQYF	TGTGCCAGCAGTCTAGGGACAGCAGGGGAGACCCAGTACTTC
NA	NA	TRBV7-9	TRBJ2-3	CASTRGITDTQYF	TGTGCCAGCACCCGGGGGATCACAGATACGCAGTATTTT
once	NA	TRBV5-1	TRBJ1-1	CASSLPGDEAFF	TGCGCCAGCAGCTTGCCGGGGGATGAAGCTTTCTTT
NA	NA	TRBV11-3	TRBJ1-1	CASSSHRTEAFF	TGTGCCAGCAGCTCTCACAGGACTGAAGCTTTCTTT
NA	NA	TRBV27	TRBJ2-7	CASSWSGPHEQYF	TGTGCCAGCAGTTGGTCAGGGCCCCACGAGCAGTACTTC
NA	TRBD1	TRBV7-9	TRBJ1-1	CASSFGQGTFMNTEAFF	TGTGCCAGCAGCTTCGGACAGGGAACCTTCATGAACACTGAAGCTTTCTTT
NA	TRBD1	TRBV27	TRBJ2-3	CASSLQGAPDTQYF	TGTGCCAGCAGTTTACAGGGGGCCCCGGATACGCAGTATTTT
NA	NA	TRBV5-1	TRBJ1-1	CASSFPGVNTEAFF	TGCGCCAGCAGCTTTCCAGGGGTGAACACTGAAGCTTTCTTT
NA	TRBD1	TRBV9	TRBJ1-2	CASSVHLDRIGEDYGYTF	TGTGCCAGCAGCGTGCACTTGGACAGGATAGGGGAGGACTATGGCTACACCTTC
NA	NA	TRBV30	TRBJ2-1	CAWNAGHYNEQFF	TGTGCCTGGAACGCGGGGCACTACAATGAGCAGTTCTTC
NA	TRBD1	TRBV30	TRBJ1-4	CAWSTGQGVEKLFF	TGTGCCTGGAGTACGGGACAGGGTGTGGAAAAACTGTTTTTT
few	NA	TRBV2	TRBJ2-7	CASSEVPRYEQYF	TGTGCCAGCTCGGAGGTCCCCCGGTACGAGCAGTACTTC
NA	TRBD1	TRBV5-1	TRBJ2-5	CASSQGQGLAEETQYF	TGCGCCAGCAGCCAGGGACAGGGGCTAGCGGAAGAGACCCAGTACTTC
NA	NA	TRBV5-5	TRBJ2-7	CASSLVWGPTYEQYF	TGTGCCAGCAGCTTGGTTTGGGGGCCGACCTACGAGCAGTACTTC
NA	TRBD1	TRBV28	TRBJ2-1	CASSLWGQGSYNEQFF	TGTGCCAGCAGTTTATGGGGACAGGGCTCCTACAATGAGCAGTTCTTC
NA	TRBD1	TRBV11-2	TRBJ2-7	CASSVQGYEQYF	TGTGCCAGCAGCGTACAGGGGTACGAGCAGTACTTC
NA	TRBD1	TRBV7-9	TRBJ1-1	CASSLGYVDRVMNTEAFF	TGTGCCAGCAGCTTAGGATACGTGGACAGGGTAATGAACACTGAAGCTTTCTTT
few	NA	TRBV5-1	TRBJ1-4	CASSLESLNEKLFF	TGCGCCAGCAGCTTAGAGTCCCTTAATGAAAAACTGTTTTTT
few	NA	TRBV5-1	TRBJ1-1	CASNEGDTEAFF	TGCGCCAGCAACGAGGGGGACACTGAAGCTTTCTTT
NA	TRBD1	TRBV27	TRBJ1-1	CASSLYGQGMNTEAFF	TGTGCCAGCAGTTTATACGGACAGGGGATGAACACTGAAGCTTTCTTT
NA	NA	TRBV2	TRBJ1-2	CASLERGNNGYTF	TGTGCCAGCCTTGAGCGGGGGAACAATGGCTACACCTTC
few	TRBD1	TRBV5-5	TRBJ1-4	CASSYPGQGASEKLFF	TGTGCCAGCAGCTATCCGGGACAGGGGGCGAGTGAAAAACTGTTTTTT
NA	NA	TRBV28	TRBJ1-4	CASSLRGWPVGGDEKLFF	TGTGCCAGCAGTTTAAGGGGATGGCCAGTTGGCGGGGATGAAAAACTGTTTTTT
NA	TRBD2	TRBV30	TRBJ2-1	CAWSRLAGRSYNEQFF	TGTGCCTGGAGTAGACTAGCGGGCCGCTCCTACAATGAGCAGTTCTTC
NA	NA	TRBV6-1	TRBJ2-1	CASSASRIYNEQFF	TGTGCCAGCAGTGCTAGCAGAATATACAATGAGCAGTTCTTC
once	NA	TRBV6-1	TRBJ2-7	CASRQGISYEQYF	TGTGCCAGCAGACAGGGAATCAGTTACGAGCAGTACTTC
NA	TRBD2	TRBV5-1	TRBJ2-7	CASKESGSTYEQYF	TGCGCCAGCAAGGAAAGCGGGAGTACCTACGAGCAGTACTTC
NA	NA	TRBV7-8	TRBJ2-1	CASSLASYYNEQFF	TGTGCCAGCAGCTTAGCGAGCTACTACAATGAGCAGTTCTTC
NA	TRBD2	TRBV4-2	TRBJ2-5	CASSQDGTSGGAPQETQYF	TGTGCCAGCAGCCAAGATGGGACTAGCGGGGGGGCCCCCCAAGAGACCCAGTACTTC
NA	NA	TRBV15	TRBJ2-7	CATSRVRTGSSYEQYF	TGTGCCACCAGCAGAGTTAGGACGGGGAGCTCCTACGAGCAGTACTTC
NA	NA	TRBV19	TRBJ2-4	CASSLYQGGGAKNIQYF	TGTGCCAGTAGCCTTTACCAGGGCGGAGGGGCCAAAAACATTCAGTACTTC
once	TRBD2	TRBV10-3	TRBJ2-2	CAISRLAGDTGELFF	TGTGCCATCAGCCGACTAGCGGGAGACACCGGGGAGCTGTTTTTT
once	NA	TRBV7-9	TRBJ2-7	CSSSRDPSQQYF	TGTTCCAGCAGTCGCGATCCGTCCCAGCAGTACTTC
NA	NA	TRBV28	TRBJ1-5	CASSLDTARDQPQHF	TGTGCCAGCAGTTTAGACACCGCGAGGGATCAGCCCCAGCATTTT
NA	NA	TRBV2	TRBJ1-5	CASSEAGGSNQPQHF	TGTGCCAGCAGTGAAGCGGGGGGTAGCAATCAGCCCCAGCATTTT
NA	NA	TRBV18	TRBJ2-7	CASSQGREWLSEQYF	TGTGCCAGCTCCCAAGGCCGGGAGTGGCTTAGCGAGCAGTACTTC
few	TRBD1	TRBV5-1	TRBJ2-7	CASSLPTGGDEQYF	TGCGCCAGCAGCCTACCGACAGGGGGGGACGAGCAGTACTTC
NA	TRBD2	TRBV6-1	TRBJ2-3	CASSPLAGGPDTQYF	TGTGCCAGCAGCCCACTAGCGGGAGGGCCAGATACGCAGTATTTT
once	TRBD1	TRBV5-6	TRBJ1-5	CASSEGTAWTQPQHF	TGTGCCAGCAGCGAGGGGACAGCGTGGACGCAGCCCCAGCATTTT
NA	NA	TRBV18	TRBJ1-4	CASSPSGRNWGNEKLFF	TGTGCCAGCTCACCCTCAGGGCGAAATTGGGGTAATGAAAAACTGTTTTTT
NA	NA	TRBV19	TRBJ2-1	CASTGGSFYNEQFF	TGTGCCAGTACCGGCGGAAGCTTCTACAATGAGCAGTTCTTC
NA	NA	TRBV7-3	TRBJ2-6	CASSLTRDNGANVLTF	TGTGCCAGCAGCTTAACCAGGGATAACGGGGCCAACGTCCTGACTTTC
NA	NA	TRBV5-1	TRBJ2-1	CASSLVWRQTYNEQFF	TGCGCCAGCAGCTTGGTATGGCGGCAGACGTACAATGAGCAGTTCTTC
NA	TRBD1	TRBV15	TRBJ1-5	CATSLRPTGVGEPQHF	TGTGCCACCAGCCTACGCCCGACAGGGGTAGGGGAGCCCCAGCATTTT
once	NA	TRBV4-2	TRBJ2-7	CASSQASGVLNYEQYF	TGTGCCAGCAGCCAAGCCTCGGGAGTCCTCAACTACGAGCAGTACTTC
NA	NA	TRBV2	TRBJ2-1	CASSSQYNEQFF	TGTGCCAGCAGTTCACAGTACAATGAGCAGTTCTTC
NA	NA	TRBV5-4	TRBJ1-4	CASSLGGSGLSLFF	TGTGCCAGCAGCTTGGGGGGTTCGGGACTTAGTCTGTTTTTT
NA	TRBD1	TRBV7-8	TRBJ2-2	CASSLSGGRTGELFF	TGTGCCAGCAGCTTATCAGGGGGAAGGACCGGGGAGCTGTTTTTT
NA	NA	TRBV1	TRBJ2-2	CTSSQDRWGRPTGELFF	TGCACCAGCAGCCAAGATCGATGGGGCCGTCCCACCGGGGAGCTGTTTTTT
NA	TRBD1	TRBV18	TRBJ1-5	CASSQGTGDQPQHF	TGTGCCAGCTCGCAAGGGACAGGCGATCAGCCCCAGCATTTT
NA	NA	TRBV12-2	TRBJ1-5	CASRSRDREGDQPQHF	TGTGCAAGTCGCTCCCGGGACAGGGAGGGCGATCAGCCCCAGCATTTT
NA	NA	TRBV29-1	TRBJ2-3	CSVDRGEDTQYF	TGCAGCGTTGACAGGGGGGAAGATACGCAGTATTTT
once	NA	TRBV28	TRBJ2-7	CASSSPWASYEQYF	TGTGCCAGCAGTTCCCCCTGGGCTTCCTACGAGCAGTACTTC
NA	TRBD1	TRBV19	TRBJ2-1	CASSTADREFDEQFF	TGTGCCAGTAGTACGGCGGACAGGGAGTTTGATGAGCAGTTCTTC